A single sample is the source of the 9 T cell receptor beta chains below, sequenced in a study of identical twins. TCRdb independently ran MiXCR on the 5' RACE reads; one entry per CDR3 protein. The sample lists 200,000 to 300,000 distinct CDR3 sequences; 10% were seen once. The sample taken for sequencing was memory T cells sorted from blood. Every receptor here comes from a man aged 50 to 60 in good health.

The rearrangement links TRBV5-4 to TRBJ1-1; D is unresolved. Germline-derived CDR1 and CDR2 are SGHNT and YYREEE (reference sequence). Trimming pared 4 bases from V and 6 bases from J, leaving 16 bases between. The CDR3 runs 14 residues. This chain's CDR3 is CASSPGRTIAEAFF. In nucleotides, the CDR3 is TGTGCCAGCAGCCCCGGCAGGACGATAGCTGAAGCTTTCTTT.

In its sample, this clonotype was seen many times. The chain uses TRBV20-1 and TRBJ2-5; 8 nucleotides match TRBD2. The V and J ends lost 0 bases and 5 bases, in that order; junction bases with no gene match: 20. This CDR3 is built from 19 residues. The germline V gene encodes CDR1 DFQATT and CDR2 SNEGSKA (reference sequence). The chain's CDR3 is CSARDRNSGTTLTWETQYF. As DNA, the CDR3 is TGCAGTGCTAGAGATAGGAATAGCGGGACCACACTGACATGGGAGACCCAGTACTTC.

The genes are TRBV4-1 and TRBJ2-7; possibly TRBD1 or TRBD2 for D (5 bases each). Germline CDR1 and CDR2: MGHRA and YSYEKL. This CDR3 is built from 15 residues. The V end was cut by 4 bases, the J end by 3 bases, with 16 bases between. CDR3 region: CASSRGPLTIYEQYF. As DNA, the CDR3 is TGCGCCAGCAGCCGGGGACCCCTGACCATCTACGAGCAGTACTTC.

There are many counts of this clonotype. The chain has TRBV29-1 and TRBJ2-1; TRBD2 matches at 9 bases. With V trimmed by 5 bases and J by 1 base, 6 bases remained unmatched. This CDR3 is 15 amino acids long. CDR1 and CDR2 from the germline V gene are SQVTM and ANQGSEA. The CDR3 here is CSVLGGRVSYNEQFF. The CDR3 DNA follows: TGCAGCGTTCTAGGCGGGAGGGTTTCCTACAATGAGCAGTTCTTC.

The chain has TRBV12-3 or TRBV12-4 and TRBJ1-5; 9 positions match TRBD1. Trimming at V came to 6 bases and at J to 8 bases, leaving 8 bases not matched to a gene. The CDR3 totals 14 residues. The CDR3 bases are TGTGCCAGCAGACTAACAGGGGGCGCGGAGCCCCAGCATTTT. As protein: CASRLTGGAEPQHF.

This clonotype appeared many times. Here the CDR3 reads CASNPGLVGEQFF. As DNA, the CDR3 is TGTGCCAGCAATCCGGGACTAGTGGGTGAGCAGTTCTTC. The genes are TRBV7-2 and TRBJ2-1, with TRBD2 matching over 8 bases. V lost 7 bases and J lost 9; bases outside the gene matches: 8. Germline V gene sequence: CDR1 SGHTA, CDR2 FQGNSA. The CDR3 is 13 residues long.

A few counts support this clonotype. The chain is built from TRBV7-3 and TRBJ1-1, with D perhaps TRBD1 (5 bases). CDR3 length: 13 residues. V lost 5 bases to trimming and J lost 5 bases, with 12 bases between them. Germline V gene lookup returns CDR1 SGHTA and CDR2 FQGTGA. The CDR3 loop reads CASSLQKGTEAFF. The CDR3 DNA reads TGTGCCAGCAGCCTACAGAAGGGGACTGAAGCTTTCTTT.

This clonotype was recorded at least ten times. As DNA, the CDR3 is TGCAGTGCTAGATTTCCGGGAGTGGGGGAGACCCAGTACTTC. Amino acid sequence: CSARFPGVGETQYF. The chain employs TRBV20-1 and TRBJ2-5; the D gene is possibly TRBD2 (6 bases). The germline V gene has CDR1 DFQATT and CDR2 SNEGSKA (reference sequence). This CDR3 is built from 14 residues. V dropped 2 bases and J dropped 5 bases, with 15 bases sitting between them.

CDR3 DNA sequence: TGCGCCAGCAGCCAAGCTTGGACAGGGAACAATGAGCAGTTCTTC. Its translation is CASSQAWTGNNEQFF. The rearrangement uses TRBV4-3 and TRBJ2-1; 8 bases map to TRBD1. Losses at the gene ends were 1 base for V and 5 bases for J; bases not matched to a gene: 4. This CDR3 has 15 amino acids. CDR1 and CDR2 from the germline V gene are LGHNA and YSLEER.